These 24 T cell receptor beta chains were sequenced from one sample in a study of shared T cell receptors in the human thymus. Profiled with immunoSEQ multiplex PCR; TCRdb holds only in-frame clones, not every one. The sample holds 640,000 or so clones, 87% seen once. Another study also made use of these data, one on human thymus T cells.

The source material was thymocytes. The receptors stem from a boy less than two years old with a congenital heart defect.

Remarks on this clone: The same CDR3 arises from other DNA sequences in this sample as well. This chain connects TRBV5-6 to TRBJ1-5; D is possibly TRBD1 (5 bases). The CDR3 covers 14 residues. The V gene lost 2 bases and the J gene lost 2 bases, with 8 bases spanning the gap. Looked up from germline, CDR1 is SGHDT and CDR2 is YYEEEE. Written as DNA, the CDR3 is TGTGCCAGCAGCTTAGGCAGGGGCAATCAGCCCCAGCATTTT. Protein sequence: CASSLGRGNQPQHF.

This chain connects TRBV7-2 to TRBJ1-2; 8 nucleotides align to TRBD1. Unmatched junction bases numbered 9, after V lost 5 bases and J lost 7 bases. Germline loops: CDR1 SGHTA, CDR2 FQGNSA. The CDR3 covers 14 residues. The CDR3 loop is CASSGTGGLGGYTF. The CDR3 coding sequence is TGTGCCAGCAGCGGGACAGGAGGTTTAGGTGGCTACACCTTC.

The CDR3 DNA reads as TGTGCCAGCAGCAGACTCCGAAACACCATATATTTT. As protein: CASSRLRNTIYF. The gene calls are TRBV13 and TRBJ1-3; D remains unclear. The germline CDR1 and CDR2 sequences are PRHDT and FYEKMQ (reference sequence). This CDR3 region has 12 residues. V lost 5 bases and J lost 5, with 7 bases in between. Filled out from reference TRBV13 and TRBJ1-3, the complete variable domain reads AAGVIQSPRHLIKEKRETATLKCYPIPRHDTVYWYQQGPGQDPQFLISFYEKMQSDKGSIPDRFSAQQFSDYHSELNMSSLELGDSALYFCASSRLRNTIYFGEGSWLTVV.

This clone is a singleton in its sample. The V and J genes are TRBV9 and TRBJ2-6; D uncertain. This CDR3 is 18 amino acids long. Germline lookup yields CDR1 SGDLS and CDR2 YYNGEE. The V gene lost 4 bases and the J gene lost 1 base, with 18 bases spanning the gap. This CDR3 reads CASSLLGNPTSGANVLTF. CDR3 in DNA: TGTGCCAGCAGCCTCCTAGGTAATCCAACGTCTGGGGCCAACGTCCTGACTTTC.

The J gene is TRBJ2-1, the V gene TRBV28, with D possibly matching TRBD1 (5 bases). V was trimmed by 3 bases and J by 7 bases, leaving 19 bases between them. The CDR3 length is 16 residues. Germline lookup yields CDR1 MDHEN and CDR2 SYDVKM. The CDR3 sequence is CASSFPLRGTSNEQFF. The DNA of the CDR3 is TGTGCCAGCAGTTTTCCACTTAGGGGTACATCGAATGAGCAGTTCTTC.

In nucleotides, the CDR3 is TGTGCCAGCAGCCACCAGGGCCAGGGACAGGGCCTCTCTGGGGCCAACGTCCTGACTTTC. This gives the protein CASSHQGQGQGLSGANVLTF. V and J are TRBV14 and TRBJ2-6; 9 bases match TRBD1. This CDR3 is 20 amino acids long. The ends lost 3 bases at V and 0 bases at J; junction bases unmatched: 12. The germline V gene has CDR1 SGHDN and CDR2 FVKESK.

This chain joins TRBV5-1 and TRBJ2-3; TRBD1 matches 7 bases. Germline loops: CDR1 SGHRS, CDR2 YFSETQ. J lost 6 bases, V lost 0 bases, and 10 bases had no gene match. The CDR3 runs 16 residues. The CDR3 reads CASSLAFGQARDTQYF. CDR3 nucleotide sequence: TGCGCCAGCAGCTTGGCCTTCGGACAGGCCCGGGATACGCAGTATTTT.

This clone was recorded only once. CDR3 amino acids: CTSSPTLWAGAHERYF. CDR3 bases: TGCACCAGCAGCCCCACCCTTTGGGCGGGAGCACACGAGCGGTACTTC. The chain combines TRBV1 with TRBJ2-7; the D call TRBD2 from the table was never checked on the DNA. TRBV1 corresponds to a pseudogene. The CDR3 loop spans 16 amino acids.

The rearrangement joins TRBV4-3 to TRBJ2-2; 9 bases line up with TRBD1. This CDR3 has 19 amino acids. Germline values: CDR1 LGHNA, CDR2 YSLEER. Trimming took 0 bases from V and 1 from J; bases not matched to a gene: 9. The chain's CDR3 is CASSQDLSTDRGNTGELFF. The CDR3 DNA reads TGCGCCAGCAGCCAAGACTTAAGTACGGACAGGGGGAACACCGGGGAGCTGTTTTTT.

V is TRBV5-1 and J is TRBJ1-1; D not resolved. This CDR3 has 14 residues. Germline CDR1 SGHRS, CDR2 YFSETQ. V was clipped by 1 base and J by 0 bases, with 7 bases between them. The CDR3 here is CASSLLYVNTEAFF. In nucleotides, the CDR3 is TGCGCCAGCAGCTTGTTATATGTGAACACTGAAGCTTTCTTT.

The rearrangement links TRBV2 to TRBJ1-2; D might be TRBD1 (5 bases). Germline loops: CDR1 SNHLY, CDR2 FYNNEI. The CDR3 runs to 13 residues. The germline V and J ends were trimmed by 3 bases and 0 bases, with 5 bases remaining between them. The chain's CDR3 is CASSDRANYGYTF. DNA for the CDR3: TGTGCCAGCAGTGACAGGGCTAACTATGGCTACACCTTC.

This clone was observed a single time. The genes are TRBV5-1 and TRBJ1-1; TRBD1 might be the D (6 bases). Germline CDR1 reads SGHRS; CDR2 reads YFSETQ. Trimming pared 2 bases from V and 6 bases from J, leaving 17 bases between. The CDR3 covers 15 residues. CDR3 amino acids: CASSFQPGHRAEAFF. CDR3 sequence (DNA): TGCGCCAGCAGCTTCCAACCGGGACACCGGGCTGAAGCTTTCTTT.

The chain is built from TRBV2 and TRBJ2-5; TRBD1 agrees at 10 bases. Germline trimming cut 0 bases from V and 4 bases from J; bases unmatched to any gene: 5. The germline CDR1 and CDR2 sequences are SNHLY and FYNNEI. This CDR3 has 16 residues. Here the CDR3 DNA reads TGTGCCAGCAGTGAAGCCCGGGACAGGGGTGGAGAGACCCAGTACTTC. This translates into CASSEARDRGGETQYF.

V is TRBV7-8 and J is TRBJ2-3; maybe TRBD2 (5 bases). The germline CDR1 and CDR2 sequences are SGHVS and FQNEAQ. V lost 5 bases to trimming and J lost 1 base, with 10 bases between them. The CDR3 runs to 14 residues. The CDR3 sequence is CASSEAACTDTQYF. CDR3 coding DNA: TGTGCCAGCAGCGAAGCGGCCTGCACAGATACGCAGTATTTT. Variable domain in full (rest from reference TRBV7-8 and TRBJ2-3): GAGVSQSPRYKVAKRGQDVALRCDPISGHVSLFWYQQALGQGPEFLTYFQNEAQLDKSGLPSDRFFAERPEGSVSTLKIQRTQQEDSAVYLCASSEAACTDTQYFGPGTRLTVL.

The chain is built from TRBV2 and TRBJ1-2; TRBD1 aligns across 8 bases. The germline V gene encodes CDR1 SNHLY and CDR2 FYNNEI. The CDR3 loop spans 16 amino acids. The V gene end was trimmed by 2 bases and the J gene end by 8 bases; junction bases not matched to a gene: 13. For the CDR3, the DNA is TGTGCCAGCAGTGAATACTCAGCCGGGACAGGAGGAGGCTACACCTTC. This translates into CASSEYSAGTGGGYTF.

The chain carries TRBV18 and TRBJ2-7; 9 bases map to TRBD1. V gave up 1 base and J gave up 0 bases; unmatched junction bases: 4. The CDR3 totals 16 residues. The germline V gene has CDR1 KGHSH and CDR2 LQKENI. As DNA, the CDR3 is TGTGCCAGCTCACCACTCCGGGACAGGGACTCCTACGAGCAGTACTTC. Translated: CASSPLRDRDSYEQYF.

This clone has a single count. V gene TRBV14 combines with J gene TRBJ1-1, with D tentatively TRBD1 (6 bases). The V end was cut by 4 bases, the J end by 9 bases, with 12 bases between. This CDR3 comprises 12 residues. Germline-derived CDR1 and CDR2 are SGHDN and FVKESK. CDR3 residues: CASSRHQGKAFF. Here the CDR3 DNA reads TGTGCCAGCAGCCGACACCAGGGGAAAGCTTTCTTT.

V usage is TRBV6-6 and J usage is TRBJ2-1; unclear D gene. The V end lost 0 bases, the J end lost 1 base, and 10 bases lay between the germline ends. CDR1 is MNHNY and CDR2 is SVGAGI in the germline V gene (reference sequence). The CDR3 has 16 residues. CDR3: CASSYSKRSSYNEQFF. CDR3 bases: TGTGCCAGCAGTTACTCGAAAAGGAGTTCCTACAATGAGCAGTTCTTC.

V usage is TRBV7-6 and J usage is TRBJ1-5; 8 bases are a match to TRBD1. This CDR3 has 14 residues. The germline CDR1 and CDR2 sequences are SGHVS and FNYEAQ. Germline trimming cut 5 bases from V and 2 bases from J; bases unmatched to any gene: 2. CDR3 in amino acids: CASSQGQGNQPQHF. The DNA of the CDR3 is TGTGCCAGCAGCCAGGGACAGGGCAATCAGCCCCAGCATTTT.

The V and J genes are TRBV7-2 and TRBJ2-3; D might be TRBD2 (6 bases). V was cut by 2 bases and J by 5 bases, with 17 bases left in between. CDR1 and CDR2 from the germline V gene are SGHTA and FQGNSA. This CDR3 is built from 16 residues. CDR3: CASSLCGRPDLDTQYF. The DNA for the CDR3 is TGTGCCAGCAGCTTATGTGGGAGGCCCGATCTAGATACGCAGTATTTT.

V gene TRBV5-1 combines with J gene TRBJ1-1; 7 nucleotides match TRBD1. J lost 3 bases, V lost 4 bases, and 12 bases had no gene match. This CDR3 region has 16 residues. Germline lookup yields CDR1 SGHRS and CDR2 YFSETQ. The CDR3 DNA is TGCGCCAGCAGCCACGGGACAGACCCTACGTACACTGAAGCTTTCTTT. Encoded protein: CASSHGTDPTYTEAFF.

The chain employs TRBV4-1 and TRBJ1-4; TRBD1 agrees at 9 bases. Germline CDR1 MGHRA, CDR2 YSYEKL. With V trimmed by 1 base and J by 11 bases, 26 bases remained unmatched. This CDR3 spans 21 amino acids. The CDR3 bases are TGCGCCAGCAGCCAAGCTCAGCAAGCCTTAAAAGAGGGACAGGGACGAGGGAAACTGTTTTTT. Amino acid sequence: CASSQAQQALKEGQGRGKLFF.

V and J are TRBV6-6 and TRBJ2-7, with D tentatively TRBD2 (6 bases). Germline CDR1 is MNHNY and CDR2 is SVGAGI (reference sequence). Trimming took off 6 bases at V and 0 bases at J, with 12 bases between the two ends. The CDR3 spans 14 residues. This CDR3 is CASRRDGPSYEQYF. The CDR3 nucleotides are TGTGCCAGCAGGCGGGACGGTCCCTCCTACGAGCAGTACTTC.

This sequence joins TRBV7-6 and TRBJ1-2; the D is unclear. V was shortened by 3 bases and J by 4 bases, with 15 bases between the two germline ends. The CDR3 has 15 amino acids. Germline assignment: CDR1 SGHVS and CDR2 FNYEAQ. CDR3 region: CASSFLCLFLYGYTF. CDR3 sequence (DNA): TGTGCCAGCAGCTTTTTGTGTTTGTTCCTCTATGGCTACACCTTC. The full variable domain, in which reference TRBV7-6 and TRBJ1-2 provide the parts outside the CDR3, is GAGVSQSPRYKVTKRGQDVALRCDPISGHVSLYWYRQALGQGPEFLTYFNYEAQQDKSGLPNDRFSAERPEGSISTLTIQRTEQRDSAMYRCASSFLCLFLYGYTFGSGTRLTVV.